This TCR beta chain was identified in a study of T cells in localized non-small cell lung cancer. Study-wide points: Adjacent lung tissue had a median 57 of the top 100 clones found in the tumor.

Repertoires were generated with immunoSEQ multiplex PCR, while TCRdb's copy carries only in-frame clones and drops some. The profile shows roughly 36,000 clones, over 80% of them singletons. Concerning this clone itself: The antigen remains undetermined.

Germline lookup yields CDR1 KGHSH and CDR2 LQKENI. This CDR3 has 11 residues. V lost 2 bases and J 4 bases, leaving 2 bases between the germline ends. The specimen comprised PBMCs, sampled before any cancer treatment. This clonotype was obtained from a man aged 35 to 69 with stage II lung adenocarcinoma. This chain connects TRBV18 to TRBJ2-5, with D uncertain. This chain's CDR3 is CASSPGETQYF. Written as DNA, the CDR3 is TGTGCCAGCTCACCAGGAGAGACCCAGTACTTC.